These T cell receptor beta chains were read from a single sample in a study of persistence of HIV-infected CD4 T cells. Antigen specificity for these receptors is unknown. The method was immunoSEQ multiplex PCR; TCRdb's version includes in-frame clones alone and lacks a portion of them. The sample lists about 43,000 clones, about 90% occurring once. Source: CD4+ T cells sorted from PBMCs after roughly 18-hour stimulation, taken from a patient who received antiretroviral therapy. These receptors originate from an adult man with HIV who was CMV-seropositive. Each CDR3 is given with its conserved first and last residue. The D gene is left open where the match is weak. The size entry is marked missing in some rows and otherwise reads once, few, many or a size class.

TRBV29-1	TRBD2	TRBJ2-2	few	CSAGVSGGTGELFF	TGCAGCGCAGGAGTTAGCGGGGGGACCGGGGAGCTGTTTTTT
TRBV28	-	TRBJ1-1	-	CASSRFRDRTEAFF	TGTGCCAGCAGCCGGTTCAGGGATAGAACTGAAGCTTTCTTT
TRBV19	TRBD1	TRBJ1-3	-	CASKPTGDGNTIYF	TGTGCCAGTAAACCTACAGGGGACGGAAACACCATATATTTT
TRBV29-1	-	TRBJ1-6	-	CSVRQVRSPLHF	TGCAGCGTCCGGCAGGTTCGCTCACCCCTCCACTTT
TRBV29-1	-	TRBJ1-1	-	CSVGSEGVFAEAFF	TGCAGCGTTGGATCAGAGGGAGTTTTTGCTGAAGCTTTCTTT
TRBV5-1	TRBD1	TRBJ2-1	once	CASRLGTGANEQFF	TGCGCCAGCAGGCTCGGGACAGGGGCTAATGAGCAGTTCTTC
TRBV6-6	TRBD2	TRBJ2-3	-	CASSYFGLAGGDTQYF	TGTGCCAGCAGTTACTTTGGACTAGCGGGGGGAGATACGCAGTATTTT
TRBV19	-	TRBJ2-1	-	CASTVGNEQFF	TGTGCCAGTACAGTAGGGAATGAGCAGTTCTTC
TRBV9	-	TRBJ2-3	-	CASSVEIDTQYF	TGTGCCAGCAGCGTAGAGATTGATACGCAGTATTTT
TRBV5-4	-	TRBJ1-2	-	CASSLEQGIANYGYTF	TGTGCCAGCAGCTTGGAGCAGGGTATAGCTAACTATGGCTACACCTTC
TRBV14	TRBD1	TRBJ1-6	-	CASSQEPLRQGGRSPLHF	TGTGCCAGCAGCCAAGAGCCTCTACGACAGGGGGGTCGATCACCCCTCCACTTT
TRBV12-5	-	TRBJ2-1	-	CASGLHSNEQFF	TGTGCTAGTGGTTTACACAGCAATGAGCAGTTCTTC
TRBV7-2	-	TRBJ2-1	-	CASSLVGASHSYNEQFF	TGTGCCAGCAGCTTAGTCGGGGCTAGCCACTCCTACAATGAGCAGTTCTTC
TRBV2	TRBD1	TRBJ1-5	few	CASSVTGDQPQHF	TGTGCCAGCAGCGTCACAGGGGATCAGCCCCAGCATTTT
TRBV7-9	-	TRBJ1-3	-	CASSLGPRDTIYF	TGTGCCAGCAGCTTGGGACCGCGAGACACCATATATTTT
TRBV19	-	TRBJ1-5	-	CASSNREENQPQHF	TGTGCCAGTAGCAACAGGGAAGAGAATCAGCCCCAGCATTTT
TRBV9	TRBD1	TRBJ1-2	-	CASSAQGAYGYTF	TGTGCCAGCAGCGCACAGGGGGCGTATGGCTACACCTTC
TRBV18	-	TRBJ2-3	-	CASSQQGMATDTQYF	TGTGCCAGCTCACAACAGGGTATGGCCACAGATACGCAGTATTTT
TRBV6-1	TRBD1	TRBJ2-5	-	CASSDQQGAMGETQYF	TGTGCCAGCAGTGATCAGCAGGGGGCGATGGGGGAGACCCAGTACTTC
TRBV4-1	TRBD1	TRBJ2-7	-	CASSQAGTGIYEQYF	TGCGCCAGCAGCCAAGCCGGGACAGGAATTTACGAGCAGTACTTC
TRBV28	-	TRBJ1-6	-	CASTQRVGPLHF	TGTGCCAGCACCCAAAGGGTGGGACCCCTCCACTTT
TRBV7-8	-	TRBJ1-6	-	CASSHGGGQRTNSPLHF	TGTGCCAGCAGCCACGGAGGGGGGCAGCGAACGAATTCACCCCTCCACTTT
TRBV10-2	TRBD2	TRBJ2-1	-	CASSERGGGAYNEQFF	TGCGCCAGCAGTGAGCGCGGCGGGGGGGCCTACAATGAGCAGTTCTTC
TRBV24-1	-	TRBJ2-2	-	CATSQDSNTGELFF	TGTGCCACCAGCCAGGACAGTAACACCGGGGAGCTGTTTTTT
TRBV7-9	-	TRBJ2-7	-	CASSLSGEQYF	TGTGCCAGCAGCTTAAGTGGTGAGCAGTACTTC
TRBV7-6	-	TRBJ2-5	-	CASSLDGQFWETQYF	TGTGCCAGCAGCTTAGATGGACAGTTCTGGGAGACCCAGTACTTC
TRBV28	TRBD1	TRBJ1-5	-	CASSSGGQGGNQPQHF	TGTGCCAGCAGTTCCGGGGGGCAGGGGGGAAATCAGCCCCAGCATTTT
TRBV6-6	TRBD1	TRBJ1-5	-	CASSLKGQGSNQPQHF	TGTGCCAGCAGTTTAAAGGGACAGGGAAGCAATCAGCCCCAGCATTTT
TRBV6-5	TRBD2	TRBJ2-5	-	CASSYSAGRGETQYF	TGTGCCAGCAGTTACTCTGCAGGGAGGGGAGAGACCCAGTACTTC
TRBV10-2	-	TRBJ1-4	-	CASRETGRNEKLFF	TGCGCCAGCAGGGAGACAGGTCGTAATGAAAAACTGTTTTTT
TRBV6-5	-	TRBJ2-7	-	CASSYSIVGPYEQYF	TGTGCCAGCAGTTACTCGATAGTCGGTCCCTACGAGCAGTACTTC
TRBV6-6	-	TRBJ2-7	-	CASTERALSGYEQYF	TGTGCCAGCACCGAAAGGGCCCTAAGTGGCTACGAGCAGTACTTC
TRBV24-1	-	TRBJ2-5	-	CATSEHGAEETQYF	TGTGCCACCAGTGAACATGGAGCTGAGGAGACCCAGTACTTC
TRBV12-3/TRBV12-4	-	TRBJ1-1	-	CASSVNTEAFF	TGTGCCAGCAGTGTGAACACTGAAGCTTTCTTT
TRBV28	-	TRBJ1-2	-	CASSSDIRYGYTF	TGTGCCAGCAGCTCAGACATTAGATATGGCTACACCTTC
TRBV20-1	-	TRBJ1-1	-	CSAQLNTEAFF	TGCAGTGCCCAACTAAACACTGAAGCTTTCTTT
TRBV19	-	TRBJ2-3	-	CASSSLEGDTQYF	TGTGCCAGTAGTAGCCTCGAGGGAGATACGCAGTATTTT
TRBV6-5	-	TRBJ1-3	-	CASIPQALGNTIYF	TGTGCCAGCATCCCCCAAGCTCTCGGAAACACCATATATTTT
TRBV14	-	TRBJ2-2	-	CASSLRLTGELFF	TGTGCCAGCAGCCTGCGATTGACCGGGGAGCTGTTTTTT
TRBV6-5	-	TRBJ2-1	-	CASSYKTQVVSEQFF	TGTGCCAGCAGTTACAAGACGCAGGTTGTTAGTGAGCAGTTCTTC
TRBV27	-	TRBJ1-2	-	CASRPREGNYGYTF	TGTGCCAGCAGACCTCGTGAGGGGAACTATGGCTACACCTTC
TRBV2	-	TRBJ1-2	once	CASSVIASSGYTF	TGTGCCAGCAGTGTCATTGCCTCGTCTGGCTACACCTTC
TRBV27	-	TRBJ1-1	few	CASGQGSMNTEAFF	TGTGCCAGCGGGCAGGGCTCTATGAACACTGAAGCTTTCTTT
TRBV7-8	TRBD2	TRBJ2-3	-	CASSLRAGGRTGLDTQYF	TGTGCCAGCAGCCTAAGGGCGGGGGGGCGTACAGGTTTGGATACGCAGTATTTT
TRBV2	-	TRBJ1-2	-	CASSEEGGRWGYTF	TGTGCCAGCAGTGAAGAAGGGGGTCGGTGGGGCTACACCTTC
TRBV5-3	TRBD1	TRBJ1-2	-	CARSQKDRVEGYTF	TGTGCCAGAAGCCAGAAAGACAGGGTGGAGGGCTACACCTTC
TRBV20-1	-	TRBJ2-7	once	CSVQGQYEQYF	TGCAGTGTTCAGGGACAATACGAGCAGTACTTC
TRBV7-6	TRBD1	TRBJ2-7	once	CASSLQGAGSYEQYF	TGTGCCAGCAGCTTACAGGGGGCCGGGTCCTACGAGCAGTACTTC
TRBV7-8	TRBD1	TRBJ2-2	-	CASSLARGLTGSGELFF	TGTGCCAGCAGCTTAGCTAGGGGTTTGACAGGGTCAGGGGAGCTGTTTTTT
TRBV5-6	-	TRBJ2-7	-	CASSSTPGPSYEQYF	TGTGCCAGCAGCTCAACTCCGGGGCCTTCCTACGAGCAGTACTTC
TRBV19	TRBD1	TRBJ2-7	-	CASSNAGQGSYEQYF	TGTGCCAGTAGTAACGCGGGACAGGGGTCCTACGAGCAGTACTTC
TRBV12-5	-	TRBJ2-1	-	CASGLGSLEDEQFF	TGTGCTAGTGGTCTCGGCTCCCTAGAGGATGAGCAGTTCTTC
TRBV28	-	TRBJ2-4	-	CASSPPRSNIQYF	TGTGCCAGCAGTCCCCCACGTTCAAACATTCAGTACTTC
TRBV9	TRBD1	TRBJ1-2	-	CASSSGQGVHYGYTF	TGTGCCAGCAGCTCGGGACAGGGGGTCCACTATGGCTACACCTTC
TRBV24-1	-	TRBJ1-2	once	CATSDLRHGGYTF	TGTGCCACCAGTGATTTGCGGCACGGGGGCTACACCTTC